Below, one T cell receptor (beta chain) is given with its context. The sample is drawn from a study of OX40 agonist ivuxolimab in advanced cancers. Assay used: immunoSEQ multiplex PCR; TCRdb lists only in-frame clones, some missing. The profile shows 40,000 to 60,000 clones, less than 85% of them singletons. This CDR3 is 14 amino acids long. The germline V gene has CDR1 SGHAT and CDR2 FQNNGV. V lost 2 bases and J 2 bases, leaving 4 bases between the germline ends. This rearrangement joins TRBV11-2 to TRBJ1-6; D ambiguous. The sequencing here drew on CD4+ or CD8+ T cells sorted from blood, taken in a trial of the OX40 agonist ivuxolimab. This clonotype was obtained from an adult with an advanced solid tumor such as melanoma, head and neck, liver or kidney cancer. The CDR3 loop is CASSLKPYNSPLHF. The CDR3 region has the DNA TGTGCCAGCAGCTTAAAGCCCTATAATTCACCCCTCCACTTT. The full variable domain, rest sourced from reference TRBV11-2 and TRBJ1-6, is EAGVAQSPRYKIIEKRQSVAFWCNPISGHATLYWYQQILGQGPKLLIQFQNNGVVDDSQLPKDRFSAERLKGVDSTLKIQPAKLEDSAVYLCASSLKPYNSPLHFGNGTRLTVT.